The 7 T cell receptor beta chains in this list originate from one sample, sequenced in a study of beta chain features in type 1 diabetes. Study-level findings and limits: All four CD4+ subsets of Type 1 diabetes patients contained TCRB CDR3s that were moderately but significantly shorter.

What these receptors recognize is not known. The authors reverse transcribed all of the isolated RNA, so sequencing captured expressed TCRB transcripts. Clones were sequenced by immunoSEQ multiplex PCR, and TCRdb holds only the in-frame ones, with some missing. The profile shows under 850,000 clones, 13% of them singletons. The sequenced material came from naive CD4+ T cells from blood. The receptors stem from a young man with type 1 diabetes.

The genes are TRBV11-3 and TRBJ2-5; D not resolved. Germline lookup yields CDR1 SGHNT and CDR2 YENEEA. Trimming cost V 8 bases and J 2 bases, with 3 bases left between them. This CDR3 region has 10 residues. The CDR3 nucleotides are TGTGCCAGCGGGCAAGAGACCCAGTACTTC. This translates into CASGQETQYF.

In this sample, this clone turned up a few times. The CDR3 protein is CASSPTPGLPNEKLFF. The CDR3 coding sequence is TGCGCCAGCAGCCCAACTCCGGGTCTCCCGAATGAAAAACTGTTTTTT. V usage is TRBV4-1 and J usage is TRBJ1-4; D gene uncertain. V lost 4 bases to trimming and J lost 5 bases, with 17 bases between them. CDR3 size: 16 residues. CDR1 MGHRA and CDR2 YSYEKL come from the germline V gene.

A word on this clone: This CDR3 is also generated by other DNA sequences in the sample. Here the CDR3 reads CASSLGVYGYTF. CDR3 nucleotide sequence: TGTGCCAGCAGCTTAGGCGTCTATGGCTACACCTTC. The chain recombines TRBV7-2 with TRBJ1-2, with D hard to call. V lost 1 base and J 4 bases, leaving 4 bases between the germline ends. This CDR3 spans 12 amino acids. The germline V gene has CDR1 SGHTA and CDR2 FQGNSA.

This clone was seen more than once but under ten times. The sample has other DNA sequences that encode this CDR3 too. The chain couples TRBV30 to TRBJ2-6; D gene uncertain. This CDR3 comprises 13 residues. Looked up from germline, CDR1 is GTSNPN and CDR2 is SVGIG (reference sequence). Trimming shortened V by 2 bases and J by 0 bases, and 2 bases separated the two germline ends. In DNA form, the CDR3 reads TGTGCCTGGAGTATCTCTGGGGCCAACGTCCTGACTTTC. This translates into CAWSISGANVLTF.

The sample holds a few counts of this clone. The rearrangement uses TRBV27 and TRBJ2-5, with D unresolved. Trimming removed 5 bases at V and 5 bases at J, with 12 bases between. The CDR3 totals 13 residues. Germline V gene sequence: CDR1 MNHEY, CDR2 SMNVEV (reference sequence). CDR3: CASSQTPMETQYF. In DNA form, the CDR3 reads TGTGCCAGCAGTCAGACTCCGATGGAGACCCAGTACTTC.

As regards this clone: Distinct nucleotide sequences in the sample also encode this CDR3. V usage is TRBV14 and J usage is TRBJ1-5, with D perhaps TRBD1 (5 bases). Deletions cut 3 bases from V and 6 bases from J, with 9 bases between. The CDR3 has 13 amino acids. Germline loops: CDR1 SGHDN, CDR2 FVKESK. The CDR3 DNA sequence: TGTGCCAGCAGCCAGACAGAGGGTCAGCCCCAGCATTTT. Translating gives CASSQTEGQPQHF.

The sample holds a few counts of this clone. The CDR3 loop is CASRLGVNYGYTF. The CDR3 DNA is TGTGCCAGCCGCCTGGGGGTGAACTATGGCTACACCTTC. The chain combines TRBV6-5 with TRBJ1-2; maybe TRBD1 (5 bases). In germline, CDR1 is MNHEY, CDR2 SVGAGI. The CDR3 runs 13 residues. The V gene lost 8 bases and the J gene lost 2 bases, with 12 bases spanning the gap.